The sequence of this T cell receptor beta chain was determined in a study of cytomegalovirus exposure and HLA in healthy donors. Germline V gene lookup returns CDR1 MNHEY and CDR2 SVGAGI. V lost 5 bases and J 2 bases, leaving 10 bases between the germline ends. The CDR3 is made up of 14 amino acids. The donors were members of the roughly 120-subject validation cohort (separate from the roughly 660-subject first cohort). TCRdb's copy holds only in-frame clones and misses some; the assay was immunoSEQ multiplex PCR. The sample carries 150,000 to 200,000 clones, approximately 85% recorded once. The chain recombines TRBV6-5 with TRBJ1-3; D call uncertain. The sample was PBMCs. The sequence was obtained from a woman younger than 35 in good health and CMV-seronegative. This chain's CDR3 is CASSRVEAGNTIYF. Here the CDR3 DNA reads TGTGCCAGCAGTAGGGTGGAGGCTGGAAACACCATATATTTT.